This T cell receptor beta chain emerged from a study of spatial heterogeneity in lung cancer. About the study: Available follow-up PBMC samples, collected a median of roughly 2 years post-resection, were sequenced.

CDR3 length equals 13 residues. Between the trimmed V and J ends, which lost 7 bases and 5 bases, there was a span of 12 bases. CDR1 MGHDK and CDR2 SYGVNS come from the germline V gene. Sample time point: blood at routine non-recurrence follow-up after resection. Without sorting, whole RNA was sequenced from tumor, nontumor lung or frozen PBMC. Each CDR3 protein is one row after TCRdb ran MiXCR on the 5' RACE reads. The table has some 120,000 distinct CDR3 sequences, 12% seen once; the top ten hold roughly 17%. The TCR originated in a male donor with early-stage non-small cell lung cancer. Sequencing used PBMCs, obtained at follow-up. The rearrangement links TRBV25-1 to TRBJ1-5; the D gene is possibly TRBD1 (6 bases). The CDR3 nucleotides read TGTGCCAGCAATGATCAGGGGTATCAGCCCCAGCATTTT. This encodes CASNDQGYQPQHF.